Listed below are T cell receptor beta chains from one sample, sequenced in a study of control samples from healthy donors and cancer patients. Sequenced by immunoSEQ multiplex PCR; TCRdb stores in-frame clones only, minus some. The sample holds 140,000 to 150,000 clones, under 95% seen once. Sequencing was carried out using blood. The receptors originated from a man younger than 35 in good health. Both conserved end residues are part of each CDR3.

len	v_gene	CDR3aa
17	TRBV13	CASSPPRGEEVPDTQYF
15	TRBV18	CASSPNGRGTDTQYF
15	TRBV19	CASSIGWARSTEAFF
14	TRBV7-9	CASSLDGQREKLFF
15	TRBV4-2	CASSGIGGVVYEQYF
14	TRBV18	CASSPDRGQHGYTF
14	TRBV7-7	CASSLGRGSYEQYF
14	TRBV7-8	CASTPVGGGYEQYF
18	TRBV21-1	CASSNLPHSREQIYEQYF
16	TRBV6-5	CASSYGGVSYNSPLHF
17	TRBV19	CASSHFDRGGRNTEAFF
10	TRBV20-1	CSARVNEQFF
14	TRBV19	CASSPLSPRNEQFF
17	TRBV4-1	CASSPLVTIANTGELFF
13	TRBV30	CAWRTDRDTEAFF
17	TRBV3-1/TRBV3-2	CATAECIPLQRKNIQYF
15	TRBV7-2	CASSPRQGRFTEAFF
15	TRBV28	CASGNPGQGTYGYTF
14	TRBV5-1	CASSRDGWNTEAFF
10	TRBV6-5	CASGTGELFF
15	TRBV24-1	CATSDFETGVWGYTF